The 8 T cell receptor beta chains in this list originate from one sample, sequenced in a study of blood T cell repertoires in COVID-19. TCRdb keeps only in-frame clones here, not all; method: immunoSEQ multiplex PCR. This table holds 250,000 to 300,000 clones, 85% to 90% found once. The sample consisted of PBMCs or T cells enriched from blood (not recorded which). The source is a young man who had recovered from COVID-19.

The table lists this clone with a few counts. The rearrangement links TRBV3-1 (or the pseudogene TRBV3-2) to TRBJ1-3, with 8 bases identical to TRBD1. CDR1 and CDR2 (germline): LGHDT, YNNKEL (reference sequence). With V trimmed by 4 bases and J by 4 bases, 9 bases remained unmatched. The CDR3 is 16 amino acids. The CDR3 reads CASSPDRGTGGNTIYF. For the CDR3, the DNA is TGTGCCAGCAGCCCCGACAGGGGAACGGGGGGAAACACCATATATTTT.

The J gene is TRBJ2-2, the V gene TRBV10-1, with D hard to call. This CDR3 has 14 amino acids. The V and J ends lost 0 bases and 8 bases respectively, with 10 bases between them. Germline V CDR1 and CDR2: WNHNN, SYGVQD (reference sequence). CDR3 coding DNA: TGCGCCAGCAGTGAGTCCCTAGAATCGGGGGAGCTGTTTTTT. Residues: CASSESLESGELFF.

The V and J genes are TRBV27 and TRBJ2-7; a possible D gene is TRBD2 (5 bases). CDR1 and CDR2 from the germline V gene are MNHEY and SMNVEV (reference sequence). The CDR3 is 14 residues long. Trimming removed 2 bases from V and 2 bases from J, with 10 bases in between. CDR3 DNA sequence: TGTGCCAGCAGTTTAGCCGGGGATACCTACGAGCAGTACTTC. Encoded protein: CASSLAGDTYEQYF.

The rearrangement links TRBV6-5 to TRBJ2-7; TRBD2 matches 10 bases. The CDR3 has 15 residues. Germline V CDR1 and CDR2: MNHEY, SVGAGI. J lost 0 bases, V lost 7 bases, and 6 bases had no gene match. CDR3 nucleotides: TGTGCCAGCAAACCCAGCGGGGGGGGCTCCTACGAGCAGTACTTC. Translation: CASKPSGGGSYEQYF.

The V gene is TRBV7-9, the J gene TRBJ1-4, with D possibly TRBD1 on 5 matching bases. Germline loops: CDR1 SEHNR, CDR2 FQNEAQ (reference sequence). The CDR3 sequence is 14 residues long. V was clipped by 4 bases and J by 6 bases, with 12 bases between them. The CDR3 here is CASSSPTGDEKLFF. DNA for the CDR3: TGTGCCAGCAGCTCTCCCACGGGGGATGAAAAACTGTTTTTT.

The rearrangement joins TRBV2 to TRBJ2-1; unclear D gene. The CDR3 has 14 amino acids. The germline gives CDR1 SNHLY, CDR2 FYNNEI. Trimming removed 7 bases at V and 0 bases at J, with 10 bases between. The CDR3 reads CASIARSSYNEQFF. CDR3 nucleotides: TGTGCCAGCATCGCTAGGAGCTCCTACAATGAGCAGTTCTTC.

This chain uses TRBV6-4 with TRBJ2-2; 8 bases agree with TRBD2. CDR1 is MRHNA and CDR2 is SNTAGT in the germline V gene. J lost 1 base, V lost 3 bases, and 1 base had no gene match. The CDR3 contains 15 residues. The CDR3: CASSDGTRNTGELFF. CDR3 nucleotide sequence: TGTGCCAGCAGTGATGGGACTAGGAACACCGGGGAGCTGTTTTTT.

The genes are TRBV19 and TRBJ2-1; D is perhaps TRBD2 (6 bases). The CDR3 runs 16 residues. The ends were cut back, 3 bases at V and 6 bases at J, with 18 bases in the middle. The V gene's germline CDR1 is LNHDA and CDR2 SQIVND (reference sequence). Here the CDR3 DNA reads TGTGCCAGTAGTATTGGGGACTGGATGACGGGCAATGAGCAGTTCTTC. Amino acid sequence: CASSIGDWMTGNEQFF.